This TCR beta chain was observed in a study of CD8 T cells in ankylosing spondylitis. The table lists this clonotype with a few counts. Its target is not known. The V end lost 7 bases, the J end lost 1 base, and 14 bases lay between the germline ends. Germline V gene data show CDR1 as MNHEY and CDR2 as SMNVEV (reference sequence). The CDR3 totals 14 residues. Study-wide results and limits: Made up of several highly homologous variants, a TCR beta motif appeared characteristic of ankylosing spondylitis blood. The study looked at matched synovial fluid samples from ankylosing spondylitis patients. Disease-linked clones were reported to be significantly enriched there. Disease-linked clones bore a CD8+ phenotype and were relatively rare in peripheral blood.

For TCR beta, libraries came from quantitative 5'-RACE with molecular barcodes. TCRdb independently ran MiXCR on the 5' RACE reads; one entry per CDR3 protein. This table has a few hundred thousand distinct CDR3 sequences, roughly 8% appearing once. The material sequenced was blood, either unsorted or a sorted T cell fraction (not recorded which). This chain uses TRBV27 with TRBJ2-7; D call uncertain. The TCR comes from a male donor with ankylosing spondylitis. CDR3 nucleotide sequence: TGTGCCAGCATAAGTCGGCCGGGTTCCTACGAGCAGTACTTC. Encoded protein: CASISRPGSYEQYF.